The 8 T cell receptor beta chains listed next were all sequenced from one sample in a study of Ad26.COV2.S vaccination and SARS-CoV-2 variants. Data came from immunoSEQ multiplex PCR; TCRdb stores just in-frame clones and leaves some out. The top ten clones hold approximately 5% of a sample with about 350,000 clones, more than 85% of them seen once. Regarding treatment: around 19 received Ad26.COV2.S at low or high dose, single or two shots; roughly five received placebo; per-sample allocation not given. Sampling was performed 63 days after the first vaccine or placebo injection. The starting material was peripheral blood, obtained in a trial of Ad26.COV2.S vaccine versus placebo. The receptors shown here come from a person aged 18-60 years who received the Ad26.COV2.S COVID-19 vaccine or a placebo.

This clone came up once. The gene calls are TRBV23-1 and TRBJ1-2, with D unclear. TRBV23-1 is assigned to the ORF class and has an uncertain function. There are 11 residues in the CDR3. Between the trimmed V and J ends, which lost 6 bases and 6 bases, there was a span of 8 bases. CDR3: CASRGRDGYTF. The CDR3 DNA reads TGCGCCAGCAGAGGTAGGGATGGCTACACCTTC.

As DNA, the CDR3 is TGTGCCAGCAGCTTAGACGCTCAGTTCTATGGCTACACCTTC. Its protein is CASSLDAQFYGYTF. The chain links TRBV7-2 to TRBJ1-2; D ambiguous. V gave up 1 base and J gave up 4 bases, with 10 bases separating them. Germline lookup yields CDR1 SGHTA and CDR2 FQGNSA. This CDR3 is 14 amino acids long. The variable domain in full, completed from reference TRBV7-2 and TRBJ1-2, reads GAGVSQSPSNKVTEKGKDVELRCDPISGHTALYWYRQSLGQGLEFLIYFQGNSAPDKSGLPSDRFSAERTGGSVSTLTIQRTQQEDSAVYLCASSLDAQFYGYTFGSGTRLTVV.

This clone appeared a few times. Within the sample, other DNA sequences also encode this same CDR3. The rearrangement joins TRBV25-1 to TRBJ1-2; D is uncertain. This CDR3 comprises 12 residues. Trimming took off 2 bases at V and 7 bases at J, with 8 bases between the two ends. Germline V gene lookup returns CDR1 MGHDK and CDR2 SYGVNS. CDR3 DNA: TGTGCCAGCAGTGAAGGTGGGAGTGGCTACACCTTC. The encoded protein is CASSEGGSGYTF.

This clone was seen just once. This rearrangement joins TRBV6-2 or TRBV6-3 to TRBJ2-5; 9 nucleotides agree with TRBD1. CDR3 length equals 16 residues. Germline V gene sequence: CDR1 MNHEY, CDR2 SVGEGT. V shed 2 bases, J shed 1 base, and the junction held 5 bases outside the gene matches. The CDR3 spells CASSYLSGQGQETQYF. The CDR3 DNA reads TGTGCCAGCAGTTACCTATCGGGACAGGGCCAAGAGACCCAGTACTTC.

This clone turned up a few times. The chain is built from TRBV3-1 (or the pseudogene TRBV3-2) and TRBJ1-3; no definite D call. This CDR3 spans 15 amino acids. Germline loops: CDR1 LGHDT, CDR2 YNNKEL (reference sequence). V was trimmed by 1 base and J by 0 bases, leaving 7 bases between them. This CDR3 is CASSQAVDSGNTIYF. The CDR3 DNA is TGTGCCAGCAGCCAAGCAGTGGACTCTGGAAACACCATATATTTT.

The V gene is TRBV28, the J gene TRBJ1-5; D might be TRBD1 (5 bases). Trimming cost V 6 bases and J 0 bases, with 12 bases left between them. This CDR3 has 15 residues. The germline gives CDR1 MDHEN, CDR2 SYDVKM. CDR3 region: CASSRRDFSNQPQHF. DNA for the CDR3: TGTGCCAGCAGCCGCCGGGACTTTAGCAATCAGCCCCAGCATTTT.

V is TRBV10-1 and J is TRBJ1-4; the D gene is possibly TRBD1 (5 bases). V was trimmed by 3 bases and J by 8 bases, leaving 10 bases between them. The CDR3 totals 13 residues. Germline loops: CDR1 WNHNN, CDR2 SYGVQD (reference sequence). The CDR3 protein is CASSEGVDEKLFF. As DNA, the CDR3 is TGCGCCAGCAGTGAAGGGGTGGACGAAAAACTGTTTTTT.

About this clone: This sample also contains other DNA sequences that code for the same CDR3. This sequence joins TRBV19 and TRBJ1-1, with D tentatively TRBD1 (5 bases). Germline loops: CDR1 LNHDA, CDR2 SQIVND (reference sequence). V lost 1 base, J lost 1 base, and 7 bases lay in between. The CDR3 extends over 14 amino acids. The CDR3 region has the DNA TGTGCCAGTAGTATAGCAGGGTCGAACACTGAAGCTTTCTTT. Protein: CASSIAGSNTEAFF.